This is a list of T cell receptor beta chains from one sample in a study of cytomegalovirus exposure and HLA in healthy donors. This table comes from immunoSEQ multiplex PCR, and its TCRdb copy is limited to in-frame clones, with some not included. The sample records some 99,000 clones, approximately 69% being singletons. Sequenced: PBMCs. These receptors were taken from a female donor in good health and CMV-seronegative. Each CDR3 is given with its conserved first and last residue. Clone size, where shown, is once, few, many, or a class for clones that have expanded.

size: medium-sized
V: TRBV7-9
CDR3: CASRKEQGALNTIYF

size: NA
V: TRBV7-2
CDR3: CASSWDRLNTEAFF

size: NA
V: TRBV5-6
CDR3: CASSLAPGIQDTQYF

size: NA
V: TRBV6-6
CDR3: CASTIGLAGFEQFF

size: NA
V: TRBV5-8
CDR3: CASSGDRLTGELFF

size: once
V: TRBV19
CDR3: CASSGRGETQYF

size: NA
V: TRBV19
CDR3: CASRIGETQYF

size: once
V: TRBV11-3
CDR3: CASSLAVRATGELFF

size: NA
V: TRBV10-1
CDR3: CASSGGPRQGCQETQYF

size: NA
V: TRBV25-1
CDR3: CASSEGLGTGVEKLFF

size: few
V: TRBV18
CDR3: CASSSGGQGGNEQFF

size: NA
V: TRBV5-8
CDR3: CASSLDGGVPYNEQFF

size: NA
V: TRBV9
CDR3: CASSVMGRGTDTQYF

size: NA
V: TRBV5-4
CDR3: CASSLGQRDTEAFF

size: NA
V: TRBV11-3
CDR3: CASSLVLSGELFF

size: few
V: TRBV5-1
CDR3: CASSFGTSGGAGTYEQYF

size: NA
V: TRBV30
CDR3: CAWSYGTGGNQPQHF

size: NA
V: TRBV7-3
CDR3: CASSPGTSGDEQFF

size: NA
V: TRBV19
CDR3: CASSSSGGAPDTQYF